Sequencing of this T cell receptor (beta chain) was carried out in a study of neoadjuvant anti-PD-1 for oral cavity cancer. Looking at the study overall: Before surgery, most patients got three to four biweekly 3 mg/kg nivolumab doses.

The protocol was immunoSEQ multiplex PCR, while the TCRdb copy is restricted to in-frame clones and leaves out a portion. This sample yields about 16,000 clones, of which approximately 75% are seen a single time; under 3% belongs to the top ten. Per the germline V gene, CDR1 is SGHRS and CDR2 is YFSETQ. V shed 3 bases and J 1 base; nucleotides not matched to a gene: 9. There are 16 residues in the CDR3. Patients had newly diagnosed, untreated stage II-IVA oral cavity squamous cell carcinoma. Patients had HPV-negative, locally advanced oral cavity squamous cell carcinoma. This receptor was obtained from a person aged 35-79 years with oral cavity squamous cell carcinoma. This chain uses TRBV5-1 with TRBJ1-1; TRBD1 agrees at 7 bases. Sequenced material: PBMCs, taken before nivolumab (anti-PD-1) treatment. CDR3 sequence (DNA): TGCGCCAGCAGCTCAAGTACAGGGGCCCCGAACACTGAAGCTTTCTTT. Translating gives CASSSSTGAPNTEAFF.